The clone carrying this T cell receptor (beta chain) was recorded once. Its specificity is not known. From the 120-subject validation cohort, which was separate from the roughly 610-subject first cohort, the donors were drawn. This entry comes from a study of cytomegalovirus exposure and HLA in healthy donors. CDR1 GTSNPN and CDR2 SVGIG come from the germline V gene (reference sequence). With 0 bases clipped from V and 4 bases from J, the junction kept 3 bases outside the gene matches. The CDR3 is 14 amino acids. This table comes from immunoSEQ multiplex PCR, and its TCRdb copy is limited to in-frame clones, with some not included. Seen here are fewer than 400,000 clones, 86% observed once, and the top ten hold 0.75% to 0.85%. Points from the study as a whole: The classifier reportedly diagnosed cytomegalovirus status with high specificity and sensitivity. The study listed 164 cytomegalovirus-associated TCR beta chains. Most observed TCR sequences were rare, whereas some public TCRs were detected in many donors.

The sequencing input was PBMCs. The V and J genes are TRBV30 and TRBJ2-5; 9 bases are a match to TRBD2. This clonotype was obtained from a woman between 18 and 29 years old in good health and CMV-seronegative. This CDR3 reads CAWSVAGGPETQYF. CDR3 sequence (DNA): TGTGCCTGGAGTGTAGCGGGAGGCCCAGAGACCCAGTACTTC.